Presented here are 26 T cell receptor beta chains from one specimen sequenced in a study of T cell clones after liver transplantation. Sequencing used immunoSEQ multiplex PCR; TCRdb keeps in-frame clones, though not all of them. Among 93,000 or so clones listed, about 81% were seen once. Sequenced material: CD4+ T cells from blood, taken approximately 50 months after liver transplant. Receptors were obtained from a human patient who received a liver transplant. Some T cells may be the graft donor's.

V gene TRBV27 combines with J gene TRBJ2-3; 9 bases fit TRBD1. The CDR3 totals 17 residues. Germline V lookup: CDR1 MNHEY, CDR2 SMNVEV (reference sequence). V lost 6 bases, J lost 8 bases, and 18 bases stayed unmatched. The CDR3 DNA reads TGTGCCAGCAGGTACCCCGGGACAGGGATAGGTCTGGGTACGCAGTATTTT. It encodes CASRYPGTGIGLGTQYF.

The gene calls are TRBV11-2 and TRBJ2-3, with 15 nucleotides matching TRBD2. V lost 6 bases, J lost 5 bases, and 9 bases stayed unmatched. Germline assignment: CDR1 SGHAT and CDR2 FQNNGV. This CDR3 comprises 17 residues. The CDR3 loop reads CASRRNPGLAGGDTQYF. CDR3 DNA: TGTGCCAGCAGGCGTAACCCGGGACTAGCGGGGGGAGATACGCAGTATTTT.

The chain has TRBV11-2 and TRBJ2-1; maybe TRBD2 (5 bases). The CDR3 is 15 amino acids. The germline gives CDR1 SGHAT, CDR2 FQNNGV. V dropped 4 bases and J dropped 5 bases, with 15 bases sitting between them. CDR3 sequence reads: CASSSGLSLDNEQFF. The CDR3 coding sequence is TGTGCCAGCAGCTCCGGACTCTCTCTAGACAATGAGCAGTTCTTC.

This chain connects TRBV7-2 to TRBJ1-2; TRBD1 is a possible D gene (5 bases). CDR1 and CDR2 from the germline V gene are SGHTA and FQGNSA. The CDR3 contains 13 residues. V was trimmed by 4 bases and J by 4 bases, leaving 10 bases between them. The CDR3 DNA follows: TGTGCCAGCAGCTCCCGGGACGGCTATGGCTACACCTTC. Protein sequence: CASSSRDGYGYTF.

This CDR3 reads CASSPGNRGVSTEAFF. The CDR3 DNA sequence: TGTGCCAGCTCACCTGGTAATAGGGGGGTTAGTACTGAAGCTTTCTTT. The chain carries TRBV18 and TRBJ1-1; the D gene is possibly TRBD1 (6 bases). Germline-derived CDR1 and CDR2 are KGHSH and LQKENI. The CDR3 totals 16 residues. With 3 bases removed from V and 5 bases from J, the gap between germline ends came to 19 bases.

The rearrangement links TRBV2 to TRBJ2-7; tentative D call: TRBD2 (6 bases). The CDR3 has 12 residues. Germline CDR1 is SNHLY and CDR2 is FYNNEI. V lost 3 bases and J lost 3, with 6 bases in between. The CDR3 coding sequence is TGTGCCAGCAGTGAGGGGGGCTACGAGCAGTACTTC. Its translation is CASSEGGYEQYF. The full variable domain, completed using reference TRBV2 and TRBJ2-7, is EPEVTQTPSHQVTQMGQEVILRCVPISNHLYFYWYRQILGQKVEFLVSFYNNEISEKSEIFDDQFSVERPDGSNFTLKIRSTKLEDSAMYFCASSEGGYEQYFGPGTRLTVT.

The gene calls are TRBV28 and TRBJ2-6; D is undetermined. This CDR3 contains 14 residues. V dropped 5 bases and J dropped 4 bases, with 9 bases sitting between them. Looked up from germline, CDR1 is MDHEN and CDR2 is SYDVKM. CDR3 loop: CASSESLGANVLTF. The CDR3 DNA is TGTGCCAGCAGTGAGTCTCTGGGGGCCAACGTCCTGACTTTC. Full variable domain (missing parts from reference TRBV28 and TRBJ2-6): DVKVTQSSRYLVKRTGEKVFLECVQDMDHENMFWYRQDPGLGLRLIYFSYDVKMKEKGDIPEGYSVSREKKERFSLILESASTNQTSMYLCASSESLGANVLTFGAGSRLTVL.

This rearrangement joins TRBV4-1 to TRBJ2-7, with a tentative D call TRBD2 (5 bases). The V gene lost 4 bases and the J gene lost 3 bases, with 19 bases spanning the gap. Germline V gives CDR1 MGHRA, CDR2 YSYEKL. This CDR3 is 16 amino acids long. CDR3 sequence (DNA): TGCGCCAGCAGCCGAACCTTTAACCGGGAACTCTACGAGCAGTACTTC. This sequence encodes CASSRTFNRELYEQYF.

V is TRBV6-1 and J is TRBJ1-4; D may be TRBD1 (5 bases). This CDR3 is built from 13 residues. V was trimmed by 8 bases and J by 3 bases, leaving 10 bases between them. Germline V gene lookup returns CDR1 MNHNS and CDR2 SASEGT. CDR3 residues: CASEGTSNEKLFF. The DNA of the CDR3 is TGTGCCAGCGAAGGGACTTCTAATGAAAAACTGTTTTTT.

This clone was seen a handful of times. This rearrangement joins TRBV11-2 to TRBJ2-6; D unresolved. From germline, CDR1 is SGHAT and CDR2 FQNNGV. The CDR3 runs to 16 residues. Trimming took off 2 bases at V and 0 bases at J, with 8 bases between the two ends. As DNA, the CDR3 is TGTGCCAGCAGCTTAAGCCGCACCTCTGGGGCCAACGTCCTGACTTTC. It codes for CASSLSRTSGANVLTF. Based on the CDR3 plus reference TRBV11-2 and TRBJ2-6, the full variable domain is EAGVAQSPRYKIIEKRQSVAFWCNPISGHATLYWYQQILGQGPKLLIQFQNNGVVDDSQLPKDRFSAERLKGVDSTLKIQPAKLEDSAVYLCASSLSRTSGANVLTFGAGSRLTVL.

The chain combines TRBV2 with TRBJ1-1, with 9 positions matching TRBD1. Trimming removed 6 bases from V and 2 bases from J; junction bases left unmatched: 13. From germline, CDR1 is SNHLY and CDR2 FYNNEI. CDR3 length: 17 amino acids. The CDR3 coding sequence is TGTGCCAGCAGGATGACAGGGGGGTTGGTGGAAAACACTGAAGCTTTCTTT. Encoded protein: CASRMTGGLVENTEAFF.

The V gene is TRBV19, the J gene TRBJ1-1; no clear D. Germline lookup yields CDR1 LNHDA and CDR2 SQIVND (reference sequence). This CDR3 contains 13 residues. Trimming cost V 8 bases and J 3 bases, with 13 bases left between them. Written as DNA, the CDR3 is TGTGCCAGTGGCCGAAGGGATTACACTGAAGCTTTCTTT. Residues: CASGRRDYTEAFF.

This clone has just one count. V usage is TRBV27 and J usage is TRBJ1-1; weak D call: TRBD1 (5 bases). In germline, CDR1 is MNHEY, CDR2 SMNVEV (reference sequence). Trimming cost V 9 bases and J 5 bases, with 22 bases left between them. This CDR3 has 15 amino acids. This CDR3 reads CASSVGSGTGTEAFF. The CDR3 nucleotides are TGTGCCAGTTCAGTAGGGTCGGGGACGGGAACTGAAGCTTTCTTT.

This chain uses TRBV5-6 with TRBJ1-6; 8 nucleotides line up with TRBD1. The CDR3 loop spans 17 amino acids. Germline V lookup: CDR1 SGHDT, CDR2 YYEEEE. V was pared by 1 base and J by 3 bases, with 6 bases of the junction left unmatched. CDR3 residues: CASSLWQGAGYNSPLHF. As DNA, the CDR3 is TGTGCCAGCAGCTTGTGGCAGGGGGCAGGCTATAATTCACCCCTCCACTTT.

This clone was observed a handful of times. The rearrangement links TRBV18 to TRBJ2-7; tentative D call: TRBD2 (5 bases). Germline V gene data show CDR1 as KGHSH and CDR2 as LQKENI. V was pared by 6 bases and J by 6 bases, with 12 bases between. There are 12 residues in the CDR3. For the CDR3, the DNA is TGTGCCAGCTCCTCGTCGAGGGCCGAGCAGTACTTC. Translated, it gives CASSSSRAEQYF.

In its sample, this clone was seen a few times. This rearrangement joins TRBV7-2 to TRBJ1-1; D remains ambiguous. Trimming took off 5 bases at V and 5 bases at J, with 12 bases between the two ends. Germline-derived CDR1 and CDR2 are SGHTA and FQGNSA. This CDR3 has 13 amino acids. The CDR3 DNA reads TGTGCCAGCAGCAACGTACGAGGGACTGAAGCTTTCTTT. It is translated as CASSNVRGTEAFF.

The chain joins TRBV14 to TRBJ2-7; no firm D call. This CDR3 is built from 13 residues. Trimming cost V 6 bases and J 2 bases, with 11 bases left between them. Per germline, CDR1 SGHDN and CDR2 FVKESK. CDR3 amino acids: CASSLDRAYEQYF. The CDR3 DNA follows: TGTGCCAGCAGTCTGGACCGGGCCTACGAGCAGTACTTC.

CDR3 sequence: CASSQVVTGGLGYTF. CDR3 in DNA: TGCGCCAGCAGCCAAGTGGTGACAGGGGGGCTCGGCTACACCTTC. The chain has TRBV4-1 and TRBJ1-2; TRBD1 aligns across 9 bases. The CDR3 runs 15 residues. Trimming took 1 base from V and 8 from J; bases not matched to a gene: 8. CDR1 and CDR2 (germline): MGHRA, YSYEKL.

The CDR3 coding sequence is TGTGCCAGCAGCTTCAGACAGGATTCCTACAATGAGCAGTTCTTC. Amino acids: CASSFRQDSYNEQFF. J is TRBJ2-1 and V is TRBV4-2; weak D call: TRBD1 (6 bases). Germline V CDR1 and CDR2: LGHNA, YNFKEQ. The V and J ends lost 5 bases and 1 base respectively, with 12 bases between them. The CDR3 length is 15 residues.

The CDR3 region is CASSPRATGSGGETQYF. The CDR3 region has the DNA TGTGCCAGCTCACCACGGGCGACGGGAAGCGGGGGTGAGACCCAGTACTTC. This rearrangement joins TRBV18 to TRBJ2-5, with 8 bases aligning to TRBD2. The CDR3 is made up of 17 amino acids. The ends lost 1 base at V and 5 bases at J; junction bases unmatched: 12. Germline CDR1 and CDR2: KGHSH and LQKENI.

The V and J genes are TRBV6-5 and TRBJ2-1; D could derive from TRBD1 or TRBD2 (6 bases each). The CDR3 runs to 12 residues. V dropped 5 bases and J dropped 9 bases, with 11 bases sitting between them. Per the germline V gene, CDR1 is MNHEY and CDR2 is SVGAGI. In DNA, the CDR3 is TGTGCCAGCAGTAGGGGGGAGAGTGAGCAGTTCTTC. Protein: CASSRGESEQFF.

This chain connects TRBV5-6 to TRBJ2-2, with 7 bases identical to TRBD1. Trimming removed 4 bases from V and 6 bases from J; junction bases left unmatched: 15. There are 17 residues in the CDR3. Germline values: CDR1 SGHDT, CDR2 YYEEEE. Written as DNA, the CDR3 is TGTGCCAGCAGCCGGAGTCGAGGGGGCGCATGGGCCGGGGAGCTGTTTTTT. Protein sequence: CASSRSRGGAWAGELFF.

This clone has just a few counts. This chain joins TRBV10-2 and TRBJ2-1, with TRBD2 identical over 8 bases. V lost 8 bases, J lost 7 bases, and 13 bases stayed unmatched. The germline V gene encodes CDR1 WSHSY and CDR2 SAAADI. This CDR3 is built from 15 residues. CDR3 sequence: CASVDSGIKGNEQFF. In nucleotides, the CDR3 is TGCGCCAGCGTGGATAGCGGGATAAAGGGGAATGAGCAGTTCTTC.

V gene TRBV6-1 combines with J gene TRBJ1-2; D call uncertain. CDR3 length: 13 amino acids. V lost 5 bases, J lost 4 bases, and 11 bases lay in between. Germline CDR1 MNHNS, CDR2 SASEGT. The CDR3 spells CASSLRTGYGYTF. For the CDR3, the DNA is TGTGCCAGCAGTTTACGGACGGGCTATGGCTACACCTTC.

V is TRBV4-1 and J is TRBJ1-2; D is undetermined. CDR1 is MGHRA and CDR2 is YSYEKL in the germline V gene. V gave up 1 base and J gave up 2 bases, with 11 bases separating them. The CDR3 covers 15 residues. The CDR3 is CASSQVVGRNYGYTF. The DNA of the CDR3 is TGCGCCAGCAGCCAAGTCGTGGGGAGGAACTATGGCTACACCTTC.

This chain's CDR3 is CASSQDPGSRNYGYTF. CDR3 DNA sequence: TGTGCCAGCAGCCAAGATCCAGGCTCAAGGAACTATGGCTACACCTTC. The V gene is TRBV14, the J gene TRBJ1-2, with D unresolved. CDR3 length equals 16 residues. Germline CDR1 is SGHDN and CDR2 is FVKESK. V was clipped by 0 bases and J by 2 bases, with 13 bases between them.